This T cell receptor beta chain comes out of a study of monozygotic twins with inflammatory bowel disease. TCRdb reprocessed the 5' RACE reads, keeping one entry per CDR3 protein, no DNA. The sample holds under 150,000 distinct CDR3 sequences. The germline V gene encodes CDR1 SNHLY and CDR2 FYNNEI. The length of the CDR3 is 15 residues. This TCR was recovered from a human donor with ulcerative colitis or Crohn's disease, or a healthy co-twin of an affected twin (not recorded which). The sequenced sample was blood. The V call is TRBV2, the J call TRBJ1-5; lacking DNA, the TRBD1 call made by TCRdb goes unchecked. CDR3: CASRTRDNANQPQHF.